A single T cell receptor (beta chain) is shown here with its context. The sample is drawn from a study of blood T cells in healthy people across ages. It was with a sample-barcoded 5' primer and a J-beta primer mix that a second PCR of roughly 6 to 12 cycles was run. TCRdb reanalysed the 5' RACE reads using MiXCR and keeps one entry per CDR3 protein. The sample lists about 1.4 million distinct CDR3 sequences; 59% were seen once. Aged roughly 6 to 90, donors were systemically healthy Caucasians from Russia. Sample: blood. The source is a young man in good health.

CDR3 amino acids: CASNPRTENIQYF. Here the CDR3 DNA reads TGTGCCAGCAATCCTCGGACAGAAAACATTCAGTACTTC. The rearrangement uses TRBV28 and TRBJ2-4, with D possibly being TRBD1 (6 bases). This CDR3 region has 13 residues. Trimming left V 7 bases short and J 5 bases short, with 12 bases between. Germline CDR1 MDHEN, CDR2 SYDVKM.